One sample yielded the 32 T cell receptor beta chains listed below, sequenced in a study of blood T cell repertoires in COVID-19. Method: immunoSEQ multiplex PCR; TCRdb's copy keeps in-frame clones and lacks some. The sample shows approximately 260,000 clones, 80% to 95% of them seen only once. Sequencing was done on a sample of PBMCs or T cells enriched from blood (not recorded which). The receptor source for this set is a woman aged 18-30 years who had recovered from COVID-19.

The chain couples TRBV4-1 to TRBJ1-1; D might be TRBD1 (6 bases). Germline V gene data show CDR1 as MGHRA and CDR2 as YSYEKL. The length of the CDR3 is 15 residues. V was trimmed by 2 bases and J by 1 base, leaving 11 bases between them. For the CDR3, the DNA is TGCGCCAGCAGCCAACCGGGACACAGGAACACTGAAGCTTTCTTT. This encodes CASSQPGHRNTEAFF.

The rearrangement links TRBV9 to TRBJ2-3, with 8 bases identical to TRBD2. Germline CDR1 reads SGDLS; CDR2 reads YYNGEE. The CDR3 runs to 15 residues. J gave up 2 bases and V 3 bases, and 5 bases lay outside the gene matches. CDR3 nucleotides: TGTGCCAGCAGCGGACCGGGACTAGACACAGATACGCAGTATTTT. It encodes CASSGPGLDTDTQYF.

V gene TRBV7-3 combines with J gene TRBJ2-5, with 9 bases fitting TRBD1. Germline V gene sequence: CDR1 SGHTA, CDR2 FQGTGA. V was clipped by 5 bases and J by 7 bases; unmatched bases: 8. The CDR3 runs to 14 residues. CDR3 nucleotide sequence: TGTGCCAGCAGCGAACAGGGGGCAGGAGGGACCCAGTACTTC. Protein sequence: CASSEQGAGGTQYF.

This clone was counted once. J is TRBJ1-5 and V is TRBV6-1; the D is unclear. Trimming left V 2 bases short and J 5 bases short, with 7 bases between. This CDR3 region has 13 residues. From germline, CDR1 is MNHNS and CDR2 SASEGT. For the CDR3, the DNA is TGTGCCAGCAGTGAACCACCGGATCAGCCCCAGCATTTT. Protein: CASSEPPDQPQHF.

The V and J genes are TRBV6-4 and TRBJ1-6, with 7 positions matching TRBD1. V lost 3 bases, J lost 6 bases, and 5 bases stayed unmatched. This CDR3 region has 15 residues. Per the germline V gene, CDR1 is MRHNA and CDR2 is SNTAGT. This CDR3 is CASSEQGWTNSPLHF. CDR3 nucleotides: TGTGCCAGCAGTGAACAGGGGTGGACTAATTCACCCCTCCACTTT.

V is TRBV6-5 and J is TRBJ2-5, with D tentatively TRBD2 (6 bases). V gave up 3 bases and J gave up 3 bases, with 14 bases separating them. This CDR3 region has 15 residues. Germline lookup yields CDR1 MNHEY and CDR2 SVGAGI. In nucleotides, the CDR3 is TGTGCCAGCAGTTATTCGGCGGGAAGGGAAGAGACCCAGTACTTC. This codes for CASSYSAGREETQYF.

In this sample, this clone turned up a few times. The chain links TRBV15 to TRBJ1-2; 7 nucleotides match TRBD1. The trim removed 5 bases at V and 7 bases at J, leaving 13 bases unmatched. Per germline, CDR1 LNHNV and CDR2 YYDKDF (reference sequence). This CDR3 contains 15 residues. The DNA for the CDR3 is TGTGCCACCAGCGGCCAGGGGAAGGGGGCCGGTGGCTACACCTTC. Translating it yields CATSGQGKGAGGYTF.

In the case of this clone: This specimen includes other DNA sequences encoding the same CDR3. The chain couples TRBV9 to TRBJ1-3; 7 nucleotides align to TRBD1. Per germline, CDR1 SGDLS and CDR2 YYNGEE. This CDR3 is 15 amino acids long. V shed 4 bases, J shed 1 base, and the junction held 5 bases outside the gene matches. The CDR3: CASSPRTGSGNTIYF. The DNA for the CDR3 is TGTGCCAGCAGCCCACGGACAGGTTCTGGAAACACCATATATTTT.

V and J are TRBV29-1 and TRBJ2-2; 8 bases match TRBD2. Germline lookup yields CDR1 SQVTM and CDR2 ANQGSEA. Germline trimming cut 7 bases from V and 5 bases from J; bases unmatched to any gene: 6. The CDR3 is made up of 13 amino acids. The CDR3 sequence is CSATGGLTGELFF. The CDR3 DNA is TGCAGCGCTACGGGGGGGCTGACCGGGGAGCTGTTTTTT.

This sequence joins TRBV6-1 and TRBJ1-3; 7 bases are a match to TRBD1. The CDR3 sequence is 18 residues long. V was clipped by 4 bases and J by 4 bases; unmatched bases: 16. CDR1 MNHNS and CDR2 SASEGT come from the germline V gene. The CDR3 region is CASSALREQGINGNTIYF. Written as DNA, the CDR3 is TGTGCCAGCAGTGCGCTACGCGAACAGGGGATAAACGGAAACACCATATATTTT.

This clone was counted once. The V and J genes are TRBV29-1 and TRBJ2-1; a weak D match, TRBD2 (6 bases). The ends were cut back, 6 bases at V and 3 bases at J, with 12 bases in the middle. The CDR3 is made up of 13 amino acids. From germline, CDR1 is SQVTM and CDR2 ANQGSEA. The CDR3 DNA follows: TGCAGCGTCAGCGGAGGGGTCTACAATGAGCAGTTCTTC. It yields the protein CSVSGGVYNEQFF.

CDR3 in amino acids: CASSIQGTKSEKLFF. CDR3 in DNA: TGTGCCAGTAGTATCCAGGGAACTAAGAGTGAAAAACTGTTTTTT. The chain uses TRBV19 and TRBJ1-4; TRBD1 is a possible D gene (5 bases). The V end lost 3 bases, the J end lost 7 bases, and 15 bases lay between the germline ends. This CDR3 has 15 amino acids. Per germline, CDR1 LNHDA and CDR2 SQIVND (reference sequence).

V is TRBV5-1 and J is TRBJ1-4, with TRBD1 as a possible D gene (6 bases). The CDR3 consists of 16 residues. V was cut by 3 bases and J by 0 bases, with 12 bases left in between. Germline lookup yields CDR1 SGHRS and CDR2 YFSETQ. CDR3 amino acids: CASSYGQIATNEKLFF. For the CDR3, the DNA is TGCGCCAGCAGCTACGGACAGATTGCAACTAATGAAAAACTGTTTTTT. Together with reference TRBV5-1 and TRBJ1-4, the CDR3 gives the full variable domain: KAGVTQTPRYLIKTRGQQVTLSCSPISGHRSVSWYQQTPGQGLQFLFEYFSETQRNKGNFPGRFSGRQFSNSRSEMNVSTLELGDSALYLCASSYGQIATNEKLFFGSGTQLSVL.

The chain employs TRBV3-1 (or the pseudogene TRBV3-2) and TRBJ2-7, with unresolved D. The CDR3 has 12 amino acids. CDR1 is LGHDT, CDR2 YNNKEL, per germline (reference sequence). Trimming pared 0 bases from V and 5 bases from J, leaving 5 bases between. Written as DNA, the CDR3 is TGTGCCAGCAGCCAAGAATGGCACGAGCAGTACTTC. Amino acids: CASSQEWHEQYF.

In its sample, this clone was seen once. V is TRBV28 and J is TRBJ1-1, with D unclear. Germline V gene sequence: CDR1 MDHEN, CDR2 SYDVKM. The CDR3 has 13 residues. Trimming took 5 bases from V and 3 from J, leaving 10 bases between them. CDR3: CASSTTYDTEAFF. The CDR3 DNA reads as TGTGCCAGCAGTACTACCTACGACACTGAAGCTTTCTTT.

This rearrangement joins TRBV5-1 to TRBJ2-3, with D maybe TRBD1 (7 bases). The CDR3 has 17 residues. V lost 5 bases and J 3 bases, leaving 22 bases between the germline ends. The germline V gene encodes CDR1 SGHRS and CDR2 YFSETQ. CDR3 sequence: CASSSLSGGGLTDTQYF. The CDR3 coding sequence is TGCGCCAGCAGTTCCCTCTCAGGGGGAGGTTTGACAGATACGCAGTATTTT.

The V gene is TRBV28, the J gene TRBJ1-5; 7 positions agree with TRBD1. The V gene end was trimmed by 6 bases and the J gene end by 4 bases; junction bases not matched to a gene: 9. CDR1 and CDR2 from the germline V gene are MDHEN and SYDVKM. This CDR3 spans 15 amino acids. The CDR3 DNA reads TGTGCCAGCAGCCGAGGGGACAGCCTAAATCAGCCCCAGCATTTT. Its translation: CASSRGDSLNQPQHF.

V and J are TRBV7-8 and TRBJ2-1; D perhaps matches TRBD1 (6 bases). The V gene lost 9 bases and the J gene lost 4 bases, with 22 bases spanning the gap. Per germline, CDR1 SGHVS and CDR2 FQNEAQ. The CDR3 is made up of 16 amino acids. The CDR3 nucleotides read TGTGCCAGATATAGCGATACAGGGTCGATTTACAATGAGCAGTTCTTC. Translation gives CARYSDTGSIYNEQFF.

This chain connects TRBV6-5 to TRBJ1-6; 9 bases map to TRBD1. Germline V CDR1 and CDR2: MNHEY, SVGAGI. The CDR3 covers 15 residues. V was pared by 3 bases and J by 7 bases, with 4 bases of the junction left unmatched. The CDR3 sequence is CASSYSGQGNSPLHF. In nucleotides, the CDR3 is TGTGCCAGCAGTTATTCGGGACAGGGAAATTCACCCCTCCACTTT.

This chain uses TRBV28 with TRBJ1-2, with 10 nucleotides matching TRBD1. V trimming: 8 bases; J trimming: 6 bases; junction bases outside the gene matches: 6. Germline values: CDR1 MDHEN, CDR2 SYDVKM. This CDR3 is 13 amino acids long. This CDR3 is CASDGQGVHGYTF. In DNA form, the CDR3 reads TGTGCCAGCGATGGACAGGGGGTACATGGCTACACCTTC.

This chain connects TRBV10-3 to TRBJ2-7; unclear D gene. CDR1 ENHRY and CDR2 SYGVKD come from the germline V gene. This CDR3 region has 14 residues. The V end was cut by 3 bases, the J end by 5 bases, with 14 bases between. CDR3 region: CAISEVLSLHEQYF. CDR3 coding DNA: TGTGCCATCAGTGAAGTATTGAGTCTACACGAGCAGTACTTC.

The chain carries TRBV5-4 and TRBJ2-7; 8 positions match TRBD1. The germline CDR1 and CDR2 sequences are SGHNT and YYREEE (reference sequence). CDR3 length: 14 residues. Unmatched junction bases numbered 4, after V lost 3 bases and J lost 2 bases. The CDR3 DNA reads as TGTGCCAGCAGCTCAGGACAGGGCCCCTACGAGCAGTACTTC. Amino acids: CASSSGQGPYEQYF. The full variable domain, with the rest looked up from reference TRBV5-4 and TRBJ2-7, is ETGVTQSPTHLIKTRGQQVTLRCSSQSGHNTVSWYQQALGQGPQFIFQYYREEENGRGNFPPRFSGLQFPNYSSELNVNALELDDSALYLCASSSGQGPYEQYFGPGTRLTVT.

V and J are TRBV4-1 and TRBJ2-1, with 9 positions matching TRBD2. V shed 1 base, J shed 2 bases, and the junction held 3 bases outside the gene matches. The CDR3 has 16 residues. CDR1 is MGHRA and CDR2 is YSYEKL in the germline V gene. Here the CDR3 reads CASSQGGRVAYNEQFF. The CDR3 DNA sequence: TGCGCCAGCAGCCAAGGCGGGAGGGTAGCCTACAATGAGCAGTTCTTC.

V usage is TRBV4-1 and J usage is TRBJ1-2, with 9 bases aligning to TRBD1. V lost 5 bases, J lost 5 bases, and 6 bases stayed unmatched. The CDR3 has 14 residues. CDR1 is MGHRA, CDR2 YSYEKL, per germline. CDR3 residues: CASSSNDRGYGYTF. CDR3 coding DNA: TGCGCCAGCAGCTCTAACGACAGGGGGTATGGCTACACCTTC.

This clone came up a few times. J is TRBJ2-7 and V is TRBV2; the match to TRBD1 covers 9 bases. Germline V CDR1 and CDR2: SNHLY, FYNNEI. The length of the CDR3 is 16 residues. The V segment lost 8 bases and the J segment 3 bases; nucleotides outside the gene matches: 14. The CDR3 is CASLRDRAAVLYEQYF. CDR3 in DNA: TGTGCCAGCCTCCGGGACAGGGCAGCTGTACTCTACGAGCAGTACTTC.

This chain connects TRBV4-3 to TRBJ1-2; D gene ambiguous. CDR3 length: 14 amino acids. Trimming removed 1 base from V and 8 bases from J, with 14 bases in between. Per the germline V gene, CDR1 is LGHNA and CDR2 is YSLEER. CDR3 sequence: CASSQVTGIGGYTF. The CDR3 bases are TGCGCCAGCAGCCAAGTTACGGGAATTGGCGGCTACACCTTC.

The chain combines TRBV9 with TRBJ1-2; TRBD1 matches 8 bases. J lost 1 base, V lost 4 bases, and 3 bases had no gene match. CDR1 SGDLS and CDR2 YYNGEE come from the germline V gene. The CDR3 sequence is 14 residues long. Here the CDR3 reads CASSTTGGNYGYTF. Here the CDR3 DNA reads TGTGCCAGCAGCACCACAGGGGGTAACTATGGCTACACCTTC. Combining the CDR3 with reference TRBV9 and TRBJ1-2 gives the whole variable domain DSGVTQTPKHLITATGQRVTLRCSPRSGDLSVYWYQQSLDQGLQFLIQYYNGEERAKGNILERFSAQQFPDLHSELNLSSLELGDSALYFCASSTTGGNYGYTFGSGTRLTVV.

Comment on this clone: A junction boundary mismatches the germline segment, possibly from a read error. This chain joins TRBV9 and TRBJ1-2; tentatively, D is TRBD1 (5 bases). The CDR3 is 15 residues long. Germline lookup yields CDR1 SGDLS and CDR2 YYNGEE. Written as DNA, the CDR3 is TGTGCCAGCAGCGCCTCCCCCGGGACTAATTATGGCTACACCTTC. This sequence encodes CASSASPGTNYGYTF.

This clone was detected only once. CDR3 loop: CASSGAGGSSYNEQFF. DNA for the CDR3: TGCGCCAGCAGTGGGGCAGGGGGCAGCTCCTACAATGAGCAGTTCTTC. The chain carries TRBV10-2 and TRBJ2-1; 8 bases are a match to TRBD1. The CDR3 consists of 16 residues. Looked up from germline, CDR1 is WSHSY and CDR2 is SAAADI. Trimming at V came to 4 bases and at J to 0 bases, leaving 5 bases not matched to a gene.

The rearrangement joins TRBV27 to TRBJ1-3; 7 bases agree with TRBD1. The CDR3 contains 17 residues. With V trimmed by 9 bases and J by 0 bases, 14 bases remained unmatched. Germline loops: CDR1 MNHEY, CDR2 SMNVEV (reference sequence). The CDR3 reads CAREKGQTSSSGNTIYF. CDR3 DNA sequence: TGTGCCAGAGAAAAGGGACAGACTTCGAGCTCTGGAAACACCATATATTTT.

This chain connects TRBV5-1 to TRBJ2-1, with 10 positions matching TRBD1. This CDR3 region has 15 residues. Unmatched junction bases numbered 10, after V lost 5 bases and J lost 8 bases. Germline CDR1 and CDR2: SGHRS and YFSETQ. DNA of the CDR3: TGCGCCAGCAGTTCCGGGACAGGGGATTCTTATGAGCAGTTCTTC. It specifies CASSSGTGDSYEQFF.

CDR3 nucleotides: TGCGCCAGCAGCCTGCGGGGGGGGCTGACAGCCACAGATACGCAGTATTTT. Translating gives CASSLRGGLTATDTQYF. The genes are TRBV5-1 and TRBJ2-3; 9 bases match TRBD2. Germline V CDR1 and CDR2: SGHRS, YFSETQ. The CDR3 totals 17 residues. Trimming at V came to 4 bases and at J to 2 bases, leaving 11 bases not matched to a gene.